The clone carrying this T cell receptor beta chain was seen a few times. Its antigen is still unknown. CD4+ T cell IFNgamma after overnight CMV lysate exposure gave donor CMV status. Both TRBC1 and TRBC2 were covered by a beta constant-region primer of two equimolar oligonucleotides. The cDNA 3' end received a ligated single-stranded oligonucleotide carrying the SP2 primer and a 12-nucleotide UMI. TCRdb redid the calling of the UMI-ligation and nested PCR reads with MiXCR, one entry per CDR3 protein. Counted here are roughly 140,000 distinct CDR3 sequences, 15% to 20% occurring once; the ten biggest clones make up roughly 0.13%. The sample is drawn from a study of naive and memory T cell subsets. From germline, CDR1 is SGHAT and CDR2 FQNNGV. The CDR3 is 15 amino acids. After removal of 6 bases from V and 5 bases from J, the junction contained 10 bases not matched to a gene. Study findings and constraints: Especially in CD8 cells, naive repertoires contained a few larger clonotypes, possibly CD45RA-re-expressing memory cells.

Sequencing input: naive CD4+ T cells from blood. This TCR was recovered from a human donor in good health. The V gene is TRBV11-2, the J gene TRBJ2-1; 7 bases are a match to TRBD1. DNA for the CDR3: TGTGCCAGCAGACGGATAGTGGACAGGCACAATGAGCAGTTCTTC. The encoded protein is CASRRIVDRHNEQFF.